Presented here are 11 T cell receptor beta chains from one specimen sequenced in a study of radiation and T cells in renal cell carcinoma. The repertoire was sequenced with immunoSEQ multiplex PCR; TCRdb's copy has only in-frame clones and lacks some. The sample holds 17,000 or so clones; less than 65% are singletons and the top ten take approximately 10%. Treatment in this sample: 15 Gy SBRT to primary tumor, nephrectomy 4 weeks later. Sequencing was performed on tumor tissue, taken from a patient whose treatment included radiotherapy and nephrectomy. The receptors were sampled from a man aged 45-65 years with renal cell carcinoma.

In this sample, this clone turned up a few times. The DNA of the CDR3 is TGCGCCAGCAGTGAAATTGGAGAGCGCAAGGGGACTGAAGCTTTCTTT. It specifies CASSEIGERKGTEAFF. The gene calls are TRBV10-1 and TRBJ1-1; possibly TRBD1 for D (5 bases). Germline assignment: CDR1 WNHNN and CDR2 SYGVQD (reference sequence). The V end lost 3 bases, the J end lost 5 bases, and 19 bases lay between the germline ends. The CDR3 is 16 amino acids.

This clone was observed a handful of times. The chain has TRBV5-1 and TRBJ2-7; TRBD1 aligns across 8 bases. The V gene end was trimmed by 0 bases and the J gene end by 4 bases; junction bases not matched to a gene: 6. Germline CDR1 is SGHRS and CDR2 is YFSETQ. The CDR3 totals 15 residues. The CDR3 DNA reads TGCGCCAGCAGCTTGGTGACAGGGGTCCAATACGAGCAGTACTTC. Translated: CASSLVTGVQYEQYF.

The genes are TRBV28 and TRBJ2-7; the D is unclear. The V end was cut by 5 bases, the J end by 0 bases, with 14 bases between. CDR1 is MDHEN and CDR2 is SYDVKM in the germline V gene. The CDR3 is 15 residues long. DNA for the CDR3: TGTGCCAGCAGTCTCCGTGGGTCCACCTCCTACGAGCAGTACTTC. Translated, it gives CASSLRGSTSYEQYF.

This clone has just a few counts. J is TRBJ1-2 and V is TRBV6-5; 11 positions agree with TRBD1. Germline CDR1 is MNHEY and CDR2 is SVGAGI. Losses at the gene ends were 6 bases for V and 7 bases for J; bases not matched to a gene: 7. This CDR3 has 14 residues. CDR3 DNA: TGTGCCAGCAGCCTGGGACAGGGGGTATTTGGCTACACCTTC. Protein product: CASSLGQGVFGYTF.

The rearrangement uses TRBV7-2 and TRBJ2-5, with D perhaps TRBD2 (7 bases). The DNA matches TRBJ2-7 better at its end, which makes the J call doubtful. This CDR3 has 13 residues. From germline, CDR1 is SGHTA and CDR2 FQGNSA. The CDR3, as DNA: TGTGCCAGCAGTCCAGGGGAGGGTCGCGAGCAGTACTTC. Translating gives CASSPGEGREQYF.

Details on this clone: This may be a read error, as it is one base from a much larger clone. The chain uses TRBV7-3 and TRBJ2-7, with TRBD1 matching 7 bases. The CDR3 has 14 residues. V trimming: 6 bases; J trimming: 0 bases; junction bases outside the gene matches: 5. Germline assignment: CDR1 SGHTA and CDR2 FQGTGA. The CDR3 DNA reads TGTGCCAGCAGTCGACAGGGCGGCTCCTACGAGCAGTACTTC. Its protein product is CASSRQGGSYEQYF.

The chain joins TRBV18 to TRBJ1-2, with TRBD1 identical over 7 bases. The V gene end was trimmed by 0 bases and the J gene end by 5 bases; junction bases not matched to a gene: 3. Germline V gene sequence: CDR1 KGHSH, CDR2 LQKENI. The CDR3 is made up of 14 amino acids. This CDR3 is CASSPPGQTYGYTF. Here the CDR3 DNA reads TGTGCCAGCTCACCACCGGGACAGACATATGGCTACACCTTC.

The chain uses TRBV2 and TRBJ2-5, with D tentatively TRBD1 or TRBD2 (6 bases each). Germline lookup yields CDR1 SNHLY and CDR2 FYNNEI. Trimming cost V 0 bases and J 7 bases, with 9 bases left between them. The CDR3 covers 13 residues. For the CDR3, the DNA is TGTGCCAGCAGTGAAGCGGAGGGGGGGACCCAGTACTTC. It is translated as CASSEAEGGTQYF.

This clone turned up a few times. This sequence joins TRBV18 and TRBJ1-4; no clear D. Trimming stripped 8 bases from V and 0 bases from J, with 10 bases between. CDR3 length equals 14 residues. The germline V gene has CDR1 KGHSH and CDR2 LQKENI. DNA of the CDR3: TGTGCCAGCGCTCGGGCGTCAACTAATGAAAAACTGTTTTTT. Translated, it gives CASARASTNEKLFF.

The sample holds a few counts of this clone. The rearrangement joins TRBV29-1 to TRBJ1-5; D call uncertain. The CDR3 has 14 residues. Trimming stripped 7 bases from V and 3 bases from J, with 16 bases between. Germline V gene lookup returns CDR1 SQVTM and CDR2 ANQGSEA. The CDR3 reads CSAHSGSPNQPQHF. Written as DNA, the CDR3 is TGCAGCGCCCACTCCGGGAGCCCCAATCAGCCCCAGCATTTT.

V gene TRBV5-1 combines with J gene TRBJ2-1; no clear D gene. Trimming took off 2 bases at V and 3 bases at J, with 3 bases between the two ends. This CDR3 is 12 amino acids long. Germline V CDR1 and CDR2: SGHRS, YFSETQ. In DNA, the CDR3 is TGCGCCAGCAGCTTCAACTACAATGAGCAGTTCTTC. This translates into CASSFNYNEQFF. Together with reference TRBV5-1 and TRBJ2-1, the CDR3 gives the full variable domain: KAGVTQTPRYLIKTRGQQVTLSCSPISGHRSVSWYQQTPGQGLQFLFEYFSETQRNKGNFPGRFSGRQFSNSRSEMNVSTLELGDSALYLCASSFNYNEQFFGPGTRLTVL.